What follows are 16 T cell receptor beta chains derived from one specimen sequenced in a study of spatial heterogeneity in lung cancer. Study-wide results and limits: Higher tumor mutation counts went along with higher counts of expanded intratumoral alpha and beta TCRs.

Time point: sample taken at primary tumor resection. These receptors' antigens are unknown. Each CDR3 protein is one row after TCRdb ran MiXCR on the 5' RACE reads. Of 11,000 to 15,000 distinct CDR3 sequences in the sample, about 4.8% were seen once. The source material was lung tumor tissue, sampled at surgery. These receptors all stem from a female donor with early-stage non-small cell lung cancer.

This clonotype is categorized as medium-sized. The chain carries TRBV18 and TRBJ1-2, with 7 nucleotides matching TRBD1. The CDR3 is made up of 14 amino acids. The germline V gene has CDR1 KGHSH and CDR2 LQKENI. Germline trimming cut 5 bases from V and 4 bases from J; bases unmatched to any gene: 7. Here the CDR3 reads CASSTGQALYGYTF. The DNA for the CDR3 is TGTGCCAGCTCAACCGGACAGGCTCTCTATGGCTACACCTTC. The entire variable domain, with the rest obtained from reference TRBV18 and TRBJ1-2, is as follows: NAGVMQNPRHLVRRRGQEARLRCSPMKGHSHVYWYRQLPEEGLKFMVYLQKENIIDESGMPKERFSAEFPKEGPSILRIQQVVRGDSAAYFCASSTGQALYGYTFGSGTRLTVV.

This clonotype was detected many times. The chain employs TRBV27 and TRBJ2-3; no definite D call. V was shortened by 6 bases and J by 6 bases, with 16 bases between the two germline ends. The germline CDR1 and CDR2 sequences are MNHEY and SMNVEV (reference sequence). The CDR3 is 14 residues long. CDR3 nucleotides: TGTGCCAGCAGAAGCCGGCCCTTAGGGGATACGCAGTATTTT. It encodes CASRSRPLGDTQYF.

At least ten counts were recorded for this clonotype. The rearrangement uses TRBV7-2 and TRBJ2-5; TRBD1 aligns across 7 bases. Unmatched junction bases numbered 6, after V lost 3 bases and J lost 2 bases. In germline, CDR1 is SGHTA, CDR2 FQGNSA. This CDR3 has 15 residues. CDR3 protein: CASSFGQAVQETQYF. CDR3 bases: TGTGCCAGCAGCTTCGGACAGGCCGTTCAAGAGACCCAGTACTTC.

This clonotype was seen many times. At one end the junction does not follow the germline gene, possibly because of a read error. This rearrangement joins TRBV6-1 to TRBJ2-1; D assignment may be TRBD1 or TRBD2 (5 bases each). The CDR3 spans 15 residues. Germline CDR1 and CDR2: MNHNS and SASEGT. CDR3 residues: CASLRGVPSSNEQFF. For the CDR3, the DNA is TGTGCCAGCCTACGAGGGGTACCATCCTCCAATGAGCAGTTCTTC.

This clonotype has ten or more counts. The gene calls are TRBV5-1 and TRBJ2-5; 9 bases line up with TRBD1. This CDR3 region has 16 residues. Germline V gene sequence: CDR1 SGHRS, CDR2 YFSETQ. The ends lost 6 bases at V and 2 bases at J; junction bases unmatched: 11. The CDR3 sequence: CASTFDPGQGQETQYF. The DNA of the CDR3 is TGCGCCAGCACCTTTGACCCGGGACAGGGTCAAGAGACCCAGTACTTC.

This clonotype is medium-sized by share. This chain connects TRBV2 to TRBJ2-2; D ambiguous. V was clipped by 5 bases and J by 6 bases, with 25 bases between them. The CDR3 sequence is 18 residues long. Germline values: CDR1 SNHLY, CDR2 FYNNEI. For the CDR3, the DNA is TGTGCCAGCAGTCCCCTCCTCCGGCGGCCCCTTCTTGCCGGGGAGCTGTTTTTT. Its protein is CASSPLLRRPLLAGELFF.

This clonotype came up many times. The gene calls are TRBV20-1 and TRBJ1-2; possibly TRBD1 for D (6 bases). There are 13 residues in the CDR3. The V end lost 4 bases, the J end lost 0 bases, and 9 bases lay between the germline ends. The V gene's germline CDR1 is DFQATT and CDR2 SNEGSKA (reference sequence). CDR3 nucleotide sequence: TGCAGTGCTATGGACAGATCTAACTATGGCTACACCTTC. Protein product: CSAMDRSNYGYTF.

This clonotype was seen repeatedly, ten times or more. The chain combines TRBV24-1 with TRBJ1-1, with D unresolved. V lost 4 bases and J 1 base, leaving 3 bases between the germline ends. This CDR3 has 12 amino acids. Per the germline V gene, CDR1 is KGHDR and CDR2 is SFDVKD. The CDR3 is CATSDPNTEAFF. CDR3 bases: TGTGCCACCAGTGACCCGAACACTGAAGCTTTCTTT.

In its sample, this clonotype ranks as medium-sized. The chain is built from TRBV6-1 and TRBJ2-4; a possible D gene is TRBD2 (5 bases). The CDR3 contains 13 residues. The ends were cut back, 5 bases at V and 7 bases at J, with 12 bases in the middle. The germline V gene encodes CDR1 MNHNS and CDR2 SASEGT. DNA for the CDR3: TGTGCCAGCAGTCGTCACGAGGGCAACATTCAGTACTTC. Translated, it gives CASSRHEGNIQYF.

This clonotype was observed at least ten times. The chain employs TRBV7-2 and TRBJ2-1; D is possibly TRBD2 (6 bases). Germline V lookup: CDR1 SGHTA, CDR2 FQGNSA. CDR3 length equals 12 residues. V lost 5 bases, J lost 6 bases, and 8 bases lay in between. The CDR3 spells CASSAGPNEQFF. In DNA, the CDR3 is TGTGCCAGCAGCGCGGGACCCAATGAGCAGTTCTTC.

The chain combines TRBV4-1 with TRBJ2-1, with D possibly matching TRBD2 (5 bases). The CDR3 loop spans 17 amino acids. The V gene lost 1 base and the J gene lost 1 base, with 14 bases spanning the gap. Germline loops: CDR1 MGHRA, CDR2 YSYEKL. CDR3 loop: CASSQVRTGTSYNEQFF. The CDR3 DNA reads as TGCGCCAGCAGCCAAGTCCGGACTGGCACTTCCTACAATGAGCAGTTCTTC.

This clonotype was recorded a few times. The V call is TRBV20-1, the J call TRBJ2-5; TRBD2 agrees at 9 bases. CDR3 size: 15 residues. Trimming removed 2 bases from V and 4 bases from J; junction bases left unmatched: 8. Germline V CDR1 and CDR2: DFQATT, SNEGSKA (reference sequence). CDR3 DNA: TGCAGTGCTAGATCGGCGGGGGGGCCGGGAGAGACCCAGTACTTC. It translates to CSARSAGGPGETQYF.

The table lists this clonotype with many counts. The chain employs TRBV11-2 and TRBJ1-4, with TRBD1 matching over 9 bases. Germline-derived CDR1 and CDR2 are SGHAT and FQNNGV. V gave up 1 base and J gave up 6 bases; unmatched junction bases: 3. The CDR3 has 15 amino acids. CDR3 sequence (DNA): TGTGCCAGCAGCTTAGGGGACAGGGATTATGAAAAACTGTTTTTT. Its protein product is CASSLGDRDYEKLFF.

This clonotype was detected many times. The chain is built from TRBV14 and TRBJ2-3; D is perhaps TRBD2 (6 bases). The CDR3 is made up of 14 amino acids. Trimming removed 2 bases from V and 5 bases from J, with 11 bases in between. Germline loops: CDR1 SGHDN, CDR2 FVKESK. CDR3 bases: TGTGCCAGCAGCCAACAGCGGGTTTTAGATACGCAGTATTTT. Translation: CASSQQRVLDTQYF. The full variable domain, in which reference TRBV14 and TRBJ2-3 provide the parts outside the CDR3, is EAGVTQFPSHSVIEKGQTVTLRCDPISGHDNLYWYRRVMGKEIKFLLHFVKESKQDESGMPNNRFLAERTGGTYSTLKVQPAELEDSGVYFCASSQQRVLDTQYFGPGTRLTVL.

Many counts were recorded for this clonotype. The chain recombines TRBV6-5 with TRBJ1-1; D uncertain. The germline CDR1 and CDR2 sequences are MNHEY and SVGAGI. This CDR3 is built from 15 residues. Trimming left V 2 bases short and J 2 bases short, with 12 bases between. The CDR3 coding sequence is TGTGCCAGCAGTTACGTGTCGAGGAGAAACACTGAAGCTTTCTTT. Its protein is CASSYVSRRNTEAFF.

This clonotype was found many times. This chain joins TRBV18 and TRBJ1-1; a weak D match, TRBD1 (5 bases). V gave up 2 bases and J gave up 1 base, with 11 bases separating them. This CDR3 is 15 amino acids long. Germline-derived CDR1 and CDR2 are KGHSH and LQKENI. The CDR3 is CASSPSLTENTEAFF. The CDR3 coding sequence is TGTGCCAGCTCACCATCCCTGACAGAGAACACTGAAGCTTTCTTT.